The T cell receptor beta chain under discussion was sequenced for a study of T cells in Graves' hyperthyroidism and ophthalmopathy. General study points: Ophthalmopathy was predicted by the model a median of approximately 6 months ahead of onset.

TCR beta CDR3 regions were amplified from RNA transcripts. RT-PCR in the first round (using the HTBI primer set) targeted the TCR CDR3. Using its own MiXCR run on the multiplex PCR reads, TCRdb lists one record per CDR3 protein. The sample lists hundreds of thousands of distinct CDR3 sequences, approximately 15% seen once, with around 23% in the top ten. Patients with uncontrolled infections, other autoimmune diseases, pregnancy or lactation were excluded. V was pared by 6 bases and J by 2 bases, with 25 bases of the junction left unmatched. The CDR3 runs to 20 residues. CDR1 and CDR2 from the germline V gene are DFQATT and SNEGSKA (reference sequence). This clonotype has at least ten counts. Its antigen is still unknown.

The sequenced sample consisted of blood. The V and J genes are TRBV20-1 and TRBJ2-3; 8 bases align to TRBD2. The clonotype was recovered from a woman in her thirties with Graves' hyperthyroidism. CDR3 nucleotide sequence: TGCAGTGCCAACGGTAGGACTAGCTGGGGACGAGCTATCCCCACAGATACGCAGTATTTT. Residues: CSANGRTSWGRAIPTDTQYF.